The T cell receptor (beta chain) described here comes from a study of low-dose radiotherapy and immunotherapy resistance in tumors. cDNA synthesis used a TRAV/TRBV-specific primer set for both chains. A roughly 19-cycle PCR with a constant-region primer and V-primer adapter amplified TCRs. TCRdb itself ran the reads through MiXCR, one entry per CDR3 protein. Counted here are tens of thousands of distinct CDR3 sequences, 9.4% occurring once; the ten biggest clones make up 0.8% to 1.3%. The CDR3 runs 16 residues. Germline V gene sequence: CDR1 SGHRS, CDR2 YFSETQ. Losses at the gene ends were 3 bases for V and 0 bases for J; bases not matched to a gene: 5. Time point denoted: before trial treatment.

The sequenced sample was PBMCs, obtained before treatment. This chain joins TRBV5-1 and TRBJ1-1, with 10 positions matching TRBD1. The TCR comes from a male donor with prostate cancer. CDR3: CASSSTGGDLNTEAFF. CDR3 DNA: TGCGCCAGCAGCTCGACAGGGGGCGATTTGAACACTGAAGCTTTCTTT.